This T cell receptor beta chain was identified during a study of cytomegalovirus exposure and HLA in healthy donors. Study observations and caveats: V- and J-gene trimming in TCR beta was tied to a missense DCLRE1C variant by an analysis performed later. About 150 TCR beta chains were listed as cytomegalovirus-associated. When a later analysis was performed, an Asian-associated ancestry cluster reportedly had fewer N-insertions than the approximately 680-donor mean. Analyzed later, association rates of TCRs varied across HLA loci, with DRB1 most and HLA-C fewest.

Amplification used 60 Vbeta primers and 13 Jbeta primers. Profiling relied on immunoSEQ multiplex PCR, and the TCRdb table lists in-frame clones only, not all of them. The data show around 110,000 clones, with approximately 81% seen just once and 3.9% held by the top ten. To note about this clone: The antigen remains undetermined.

This sequence was found in a woman under 40 in good health and CMV-seronegative. What was sequenced was PBMCs.

In DNA form, the CDR3 reads TGCGCCAGCAGCGCCCGAGGGGGCGAGCAGTACTTC. Its translation: CASSARGGEQYF. The genes are TRBV5-1 and TRBJ2-5, with TRBD1 as a possible D gene (6 bases). The DNA end favors TRBJ2-7, so the J call may be wrong. CDR3 length equals 12 residues. Germline-derived CDR1 and CDR2 are SGHRS and YFSETQ.